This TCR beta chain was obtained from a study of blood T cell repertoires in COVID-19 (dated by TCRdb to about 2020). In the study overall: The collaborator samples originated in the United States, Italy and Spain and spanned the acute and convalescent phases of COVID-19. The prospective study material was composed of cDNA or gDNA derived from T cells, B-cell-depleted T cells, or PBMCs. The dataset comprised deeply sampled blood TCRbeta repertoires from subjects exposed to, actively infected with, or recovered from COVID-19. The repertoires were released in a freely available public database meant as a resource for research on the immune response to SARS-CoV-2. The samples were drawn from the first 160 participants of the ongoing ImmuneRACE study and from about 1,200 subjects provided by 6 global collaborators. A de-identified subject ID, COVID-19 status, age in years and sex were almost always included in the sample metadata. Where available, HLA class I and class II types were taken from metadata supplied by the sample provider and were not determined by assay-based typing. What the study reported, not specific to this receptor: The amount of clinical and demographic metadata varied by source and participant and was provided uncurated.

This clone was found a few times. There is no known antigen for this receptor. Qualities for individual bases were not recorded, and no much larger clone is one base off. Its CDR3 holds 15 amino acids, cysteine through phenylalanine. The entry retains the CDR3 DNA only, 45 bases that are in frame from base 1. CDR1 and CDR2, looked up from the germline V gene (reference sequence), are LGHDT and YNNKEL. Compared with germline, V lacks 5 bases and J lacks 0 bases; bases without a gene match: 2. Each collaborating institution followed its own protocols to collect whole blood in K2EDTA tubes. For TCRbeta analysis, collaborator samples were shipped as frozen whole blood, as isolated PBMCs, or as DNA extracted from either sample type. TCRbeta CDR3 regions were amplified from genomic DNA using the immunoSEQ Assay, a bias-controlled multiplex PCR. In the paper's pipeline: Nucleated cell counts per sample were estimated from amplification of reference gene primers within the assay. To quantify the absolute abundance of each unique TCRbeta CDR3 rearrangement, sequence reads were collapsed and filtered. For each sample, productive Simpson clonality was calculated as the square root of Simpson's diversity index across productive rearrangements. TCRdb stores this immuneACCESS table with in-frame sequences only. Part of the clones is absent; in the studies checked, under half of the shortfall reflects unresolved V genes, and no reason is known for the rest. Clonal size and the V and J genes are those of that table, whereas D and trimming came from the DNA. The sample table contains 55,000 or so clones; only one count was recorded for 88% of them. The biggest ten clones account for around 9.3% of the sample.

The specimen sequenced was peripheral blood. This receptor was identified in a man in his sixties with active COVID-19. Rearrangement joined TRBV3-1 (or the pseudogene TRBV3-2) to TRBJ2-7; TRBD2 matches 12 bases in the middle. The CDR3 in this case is CASSAGLAGSYEQYF. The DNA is TGTGCCAGCAGCGCGGGACTAGCGGGCTCCTACGAGCAGTACTTC.